Below, one TCR beta chain is given with its context. Its specificity is unknown. The germline gives CDR1 SGHRS, CDR2 YFSETQ. The CDR3 extends over 15 amino acids. J gave up 10 bases and V 3 bases, and 13 bases lay outside the gene matches. Molecular barcoding with unique molecular identifiers was used for the TCRbeta library. Using its own MiXCR run on the PCR reads, TCRdb lists one record per CDR3 protein. Of 450,000 to 700,000 distinct CDR3 sequences listed, 25% to 30% are singletons. This record belongs to a study of T-cell reconstitution after alpha-beta-depleted transplantation in children. Study-level points and caveats: Newly generated T cells supplied most T-cell counts and diversity one year post-transplant.

The J gene is TRBJ2-1, the V gene TRBV5-1; the match to TRBD1 covers 7 bases. This sample comprised PBMCs, obtained before TCRalphabeta/CD19-depleted stem cell transplant. The clonotype comes from a boy in the first two years of life with Wiskott-Aldrich syndrome, due to receive a stem cell transplant. The CDR3 here is CASSSDRIRQREQFF. The CDR3 DNA sequence: TGCGCCAGCAGCTCGGACAGGATCCGCCAGAGAGAGCAGTTCTTC.